Given below is one T cell receptor (beta chain) in context. V gave up 6 bases and J gave up 4 bases; unmatched junction bases: 6. This CDR3 contains 14 residues. CDR1 is SGHRS, CDR2 YFSETQ, per germline. Original analysis: Cell counts per sample came from amplifying reference gene primers. Libraries were prepared by immunoSEQ multiplex PCR; TCRdb keeps only in-frame clonotypes and omits some of them. That table furnishes V, J and clone size, whereas the DNA furnished D and trimming. Among 150,000 to 200,000 clones listed, around 80% were seen once. This record comes from a study of blood T cell repertoires in COVID-19. Overall study context: Acute and convalescent COVID-19 specimens originated in the United States, Italy and Spain. T cells, B-cell-depleted T cells, or PBMCs supplied cDNA or gDNA.

This clonotype originated in a man aged 55-75 years with acute or convalescent COVID-19. This chain joins TRBV5-1 and TRBJ2-5, with 10 nucleotides matching TRBD2. Input material: peripheral blood. CDR3 bases: TGCGCCAGCACAAGCGGGAGGGAAGCAGAGACCCAGTACTTC. Translation gives CASTSGREAETQYF. Complete variable domain (other parts from reference TRBV5-1 and TRBJ2-5): KAGVTQTPRYLIKTRGQQVTLSCSPISGHRSVSWYQQTPGQGLQFLFEYFSETQRNKGNFPGRFSGRQFSNSRSEMNVSTLELGDSALYLCASTSGREAETQYFGPGTRLLVL.